This is a list of T cell receptor beta chains from one sample in a study of T cells after posttransplantation cyclophosphamide. This table comes from immunoSEQ multiplex PCR, and its TCRdb copy is limited to in-frame clones, with some not included. This set yields approximately 41,000 clones and no singletons; the top ten hold approximately 2.4%. The specimen sequenced was PBMCs. The receptor source for this set is a man aged 50-59 years in good health, CMV-negative, and a related stem cell transplant donor. The CDR3 runs from the conserved cysteine through the conserved F or W. D genes are given only for firm matches. The size field is filled for only some rows; it gives once, few, many or a size class.

cdr3_nt: TGTGCCAGCAGCTTAGTATCGGGACAGGGTCCCCAAGAGACCCAGTACTTC
cdr3_aa: CASSLVSGQGPQETQYF
j_call: TRBJ2-5
v_call: TRBV7-9
clone_size: many
d_call: TRBD1

cdr3_nt: TGTGCCAGCAGCTTGGGTGGCCCTGAAGCTTTCTTT
cdr3_aa: CASSLGGPEAFF
j_call: TRBJ1-1
v_call: TRBV5-6
clone_size: many
d_call: .

cdr3_nt: TGTGCCAGCAGTTACGGGGTTGAGGGTGGCTACACCTTC
cdr3_aa: CASSYGVEGGYTF
j_call: TRBJ1-2
v_call: TRBV6-5
clone_size: many
d_call: .

cdr3_nt: TGTGCCACCGACCCGGACAATCTGAGGAATCAGCCCCAGCATTTT
cdr3_aa: CATDPDNLRNQPQHF
j_call: TRBJ1-5
v_call: TRBV7-9
clone_size: many
d_call: .

cdr3_nt: TGTGCGACAGACCCTCAAACTAACTATGGCTACACCTTC
cdr3_aa: CATDPQTNYGYTF
j_call: TRBJ1-2
v_call: TRBV6-1
clone_size: many
d_call: .

cdr3_nt: TGCGCCAGCAGCCAGTTTAACAGGGGAGGCACTGAAGCTTTCTTT
cdr3_aa: CASSQFNRGGTEAFF
j_call: TRBJ1-1
v_call: TRBV4-3
clone_size: many
d_call: TRBD1

cdr3_nt: TGTGCCAGCACAAGCGGGAGCTCAGATACGCAGTATTTT
cdr3_aa: CASTSGSSDTQYF
j_call: TRBJ2-3
v_call: TRBV7-2
clone_size: many
d_call: TRBD2

cdr3_nt: TGTGCCAGCAGTTTATGGACAGGGGGCGAGCAGTACTTC
cdr3_aa: CASSLWTGGEQYF
j_call: TRBJ2-7
v_call: TRBV27
clone_size: many
d_call: TRBD1

cdr3_nt: TGTGCCAGCAGCCCCAAAGGCGGGGGGTTAGCCAAAAACATTCAGTACTTC
cdr3_aa: CASSPKGGGLAKNIQYF
j_call: TRBJ2-4
v_call: TRBV4-2
clone_size: many
d_call: TRBD2

cdr3_nt: TGTGCCAGCAGTCGACAGGGTCCCTATGGCTACACCTTC
cdr3_aa: CASSRQGPYGYTF
j_call: TRBJ1-2
v_call: TRBV6-1
clone_size: many
d_call: TRBD1

cdr3_nt: TGTGCCAGCAGTTTCGTAAACACCATATATTTT
cdr3_aa: CASSFVNTIYF
j_call: TRBJ1-3
v_call: TRBV28
clone_size: many
d_call: .

cdr3_nt: TGTGCCAGCAGCTTACCGCTAGCGGGGGTCGAGACCCAGTACTTC
cdr3_aa: CASSLPLAGVETQYF
j_call: TRBJ2-5
v_call: TRBV7-2
clone_size: many
d_call: TRBD2

cdr3_nt: TGTGCCAGCTCACCGGGGGCCTACAATCAGCCCCAGCATTTT
cdr3_aa: CASSPGAYNQPQHF
j_call: TRBJ1-5
v_call: TRBV18
clone_size: many
d_call: .

cdr3_nt: TGTGCCAGCAGCCTCGGGGTTCAAGAGACCCAGTACTTC
cdr3_aa: CASSLGVQETQYF
j_call: TRBJ2-5
v_call: TRBV7-2
clone_size: many
d_call: .

cdr3_nt: TGTGCCAGCAGCGCCTCACAGGGTCAAGAGACCCAGTACTTC
cdr3_aa: CASSASQGQETQYF
j_call: TRBJ2-5
v_call: TRBV9
clone_size: .
d_call: .

cdr3_nt: TGTGCCAGCAGCTCCCCAGGGTCTAGCACAGATACGCAGTATTTT
cdr3_aa: CASSSPGSSTDTQYF
j_call: TRBJ2-3
v_call: TRBV7-2
clone_size: many
d_call: .

cdr3_nt: TGTGCCAGCAGCTCTATACCTGACGGGGTCTACGAGCAGTACTTC
cdr3_aa: CASSSIPDGVYEQYF
j_call: TRBJ2-7
v_call: TRBV7-2
clone_size: many
d_call: .

cdr3_nt: TGTGCCAGCAGTGAACGCGCCGATGAGCAGTTCTTC
cdr3_aa: CASSERADEQFF
j_call: TRBJ2-1
v_call: TRBV2
clone_size: many
d_call: .

cdr3_nt: TGCGCCAGCAGACCCGGACAGGTTGTTTCGAACTATGGCTACACCTTC
cdr3_aa: CASRPGQVVSNYGYTF
j_call: TRBJ1-2
v_call: TRBV5-1
clone_size: many
d_call: TRBD1

cdr3_nt: TGTGCCAGCAGCGCTAGCGGAATTCAAGAGACCCAGTACTTC
cdr3_aa: CASSASGIQETQYF
j_call: TRBJ2-5
v_call: TRBV7-9
clone_size: few
d_call: TRBD2

cdr3_nt: TGTGCCAGCTCTACAGGACGAGATCAGCCCCAGCATTTT
cdr3_aa: CASSTGRDQPQHF
j_call: TRBJ1-5
v_call: TRBV6-5
clone_size: many
d_call: .

cdr3_nt: TGCGCCAGCAGCTTGGCCCAGGGGGTACAGAATTCACCCCTCCACTTT
cdr3_aa: CASSLAQGVQNSPLHF
j_call: TRBJ1-6
v_call: TRBV5-1
clone_size: many
d_call: TRBD1

cdr3_nt: TGTGCCAGTTCCTGGCAGGGGTTCGGAGATACGCAGTATTTT
cdr3_aa: CASSWQGFGDTQYF
j_call: TRBJ2-3
v_call: TRBV19
clone_size: many
d_call: .

cdr3_nt: TGTGCCAGCCGCGCCGGGGGGTCTGGAAACACCATATATTTT
cdr3_aa: CASRAGGSGNTIYF
j_call: TRBJ1-3
v_call: TRBV6-5
clone_size: many
d_call: .

cdr3_nt: TGCGCCAGCAGCCCCCTGACTAGTTCGGGTGAGCAGTTCTTC
cdr3_aa: CASSPLTSSGEQFF
j_call: TRBJ2-1
v_call: TRBV5-1
clone_size: many
d_call: .

cdr3_nt: TGTGCTAGCAGCTCACTAGGAGGAGATACGCAGTATTTT
cdr3_aa: CASSSLGGDTQYF
j_call: TRBJ2-3
v_call: TRBV7-7
clone_size: many
d_call: .

cdr3_nt: TGTGCCAGCACCGCCGGGACAATACCTGGAAACACCATATATTTT
cdr3_aa: CASTAGTIPGNTIYF
j_call: TRBJ1-3
v_call: TRBV7-8
clone_size: many
d_call: .

cdr3_nt: TGTGCCAGCAGTAAGGGACAGGGGGCAAACAATGAGCAGTTCTTC
cdr3_aa: CASSKGQGANNEQFF
j_call: TRBJ2-1
v_call: TRBV6-4
clone_size: many
d_call: TRBD1

cdr3_nt: TGCGCCAGCAGTTATACAGGGGAGGCCTATGGCTACACCTTC
cdr3_aa: CASSYTGEAYGYTF
j_call: TRBJ1-2
v_call: TRBV5-1
clone_size: many
d_call: TRBD1

cdr3_nt: TGTGCCGGCAGCCTTCGGGACAGGGAGGAAGGAAAACTGTTTTTT
cdr3_aa: CAGSLRDREEGKLFF
j_call: TRBJ1-4
v_call: TRBV7-9
clone_size: few
d_call: TRBD1

cdr3_nt: TGCGCCAGCAGCTATAACTCTGGGGCCAACGTCCTGACTTTC
cdr3_aa: CASSYNSGANVLTF
j_call: TRBJ2-6
v_call: TRBV4-1
clone_size: many
d_call: .

cdr3_nt: TGTGCCAGCAGTGGGAGGGGTAGCTCCTACGAGCAGTACTTC
cdr3_aa: CASSGRGSSYEQYF
j_call: TRBJ2-7
v_call: TRBV6-1
clone_size: many
d_call: .

cdr3_nt: TGTGCCAGCTCTCCACAGGGGGAGGGGACTGAAGCTTTCTTT
cdr3_aa: CASSPQGEGTEAFF
j_call: TRBJ1-1
v_call: TRBV18
clone_size: many
d_call: TRBD1

cdr3_nt: TGTGCCAGCAGTTCTTCCTACGAGCAGTACTTC
cdr3_aa: CASSSSYEQYF
j_call: TRBJ2-7
v_call: TRBV2
clone_size: many
d_call: .

cdr3_nt: TGCAGCGTCGTGACTAGGTTAATCACAGATACGCAGTATTTT
cdr3_aa: CSVVTRLITDTQYF
j_call: TRBJ2-3
v_call: TRBV29-1
clone_size: many
d_call: .

cdr3_nt: TGTGCCAGCAGCTCCGGAGGGACTAGCGGATACTACGAGCAGTACTTC
cdr3_aa: CASSSGGTSGYYEQYF
j_call: TRBJ2-7
v_call: TRBV11-2
clone_size: many
d_call: TRBD2

cdr3_nt: TGTGCCACCAGCAGAGAACCGGGACAGGGACCTTACAATGAGCAGTTCTTC
cdr3_aa: CATSREPGQGPYNEQFF
j_call: TRBJ2-1
v_call: TRBV15
clone_size: few
d_call: TRBD1

cdr3_nt: TGTGCCAGCAGCTTAGTCCGGACTAGCGGGATGGGAAATGAGCAGTTCTTC
cdr3_aa: CASSLVRTSGMGNEQFF
j_call: TRBJ2-1
v_call: TRBV7-9
clone_size: many
d_call: TRBD2

cdr3_nt: TGTGCCAGCAGCTTCCACCGACTAGCGGGAGCGAGGACCGGGGAGCTGTTTTTT
cdr3_aa: CASSFHRLAGARTGELFF
j_call: TRBJ2-2
v_call: TRBV11-2
clone_size: many
d_call: TRBD2

cdr3_nt: TGTGCCAGCTCACCAATAACGCCAGGGTCACACGGGGAGCTGTTTTTT
cdr3_aa: CASSPITPGSHGELFF
j_call: TRBJ2-2
v_call: TRBV18
clone_size: .
d_call: .